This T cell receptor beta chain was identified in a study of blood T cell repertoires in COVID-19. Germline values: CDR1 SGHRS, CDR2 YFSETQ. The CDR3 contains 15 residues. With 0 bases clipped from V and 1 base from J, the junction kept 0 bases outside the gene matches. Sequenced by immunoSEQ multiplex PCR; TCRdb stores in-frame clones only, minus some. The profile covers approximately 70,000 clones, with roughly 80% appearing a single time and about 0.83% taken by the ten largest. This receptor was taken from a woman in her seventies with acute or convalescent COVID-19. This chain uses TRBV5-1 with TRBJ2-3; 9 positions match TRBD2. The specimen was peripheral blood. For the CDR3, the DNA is TGCGCCAGCAGCTTGGAGCGGGGGGGCACAGATACGCAGTATTTT. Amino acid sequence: CASSLERGGTDTQYF.